The 21 T cell receptor beta chains given below trace back to one sample, sequenced in a study of CD8 T cells in ankylosing spondylitis. TCRdb re-called the 5' RACE reads through MiXCR, storing one row per CDR3 protein. In the table there are some 87,000 distinct CDR3 sequences, 27% of which are singletons. The sequenced material came from blood, either unsorted or a sorted T cell fraction (not recorded which). The receptors were sampled from a male donor with ankylosing spondylitis or in good health (not recorded which).

This clonotype was found once. The rearrangement links TRBV14 to TRBJ1-6; 7 positions match TRBD1. Looked up from germline, CDR1 is SGHDN and CDR2 is FVKESK. This CDR3 comprises 14 residues. Trimming cost V 6 bases and J 6 bases; bases outside gene matches: 5. The CDR3 coding sequence is TGTGCCAGCAGGCCCGGGACAGCTAATTCACCCCTCCACTTT. As protein: CASRPGTANSPLHF. The entire variable domain, with the rest obtained from reference TRBV14 and TRBJ1-6, is as follows: EAGVTQFPSHSVIEKGQTVTLRCDPISGHDNLYWYRRVMGKEIKFLLHFVKESKQDESGMPNNRFLAERTGGTYSTLKVQPAELEDSGVYFCASRPGTANSPLHFGNGTRLTVT.

This chain connects TRBV7-3 to TRBJ2-3; 10 nucleotides match TRBD2. Germline V lookup: CDR1 SGHTA, CDR2 FQGTGA. After removal of 1 base from V and 6 bases from J, the junction contained 13 bases not matched to a gene. The CDR3 totals 18 residues. The DNA for the CDR3 is TGTGCCAGCAGCTTAAGAGCGGGAGGGCCCGTCGAGCGGGATACGCAGTATTTT. It encodes CASSLRAGGPVERDTQYF.

V gene TRBV9 combines with J gene TRBJ1-1; D is unresolved. The CDR3 totals 17 residues. The V end lost 3 bases, the J end lost 4 bases, and 22 bases lay between the germline ends. The V gene's germline CDR1 is SGDLS and CDR2 YYNGEE. Here the CDR3 DNA reads TGTGCCAGCAGCGATCAAAGATACAAGGTCGGGGTCACTGAAGCTTTCTTT. The encoded protein is CASSDQRYKVGVTEAFF.

Only one count was recorded for this clonotype. The V and J genes are TRBV9 and TRBJ1-1; D might be TRBD1 (5 bases). This CDR3 comprises 16 residues. From germline, CDR1 is SGDLS and CDR2 YYNGEE. Trimming removed 3 bases at V and 0 bases at J, with 15 bases between. Written as DNA, the CDR3 is TGTGCCAGCAGCGCCGGGACCTGGGGGATGAACACTGAAGCTTTCTTT. Its translation: CASSAGTWGMNTEAFF.

This clonotype was seen more than once but under ten times. The chain combines TRBV20-1 with TRBJ2-5, with 10 bases identical to TRBD2. Germline V gene sequence: CDR1 DFQATT, CDR2 SNEGSKA (reference sequence). The CDR3 loop spans 16 amino acids. V lost 5 bases and J lost 2; bases outside the gene matches: 11. The CDR3 DNA follows: TGCAGTGCTTCGACCTCCGGGACTAGCGTTCAAGAGACCCAGTACTTC. The encoded protein is CSASTSGTSVQETQYF.

This clonotype was counted only a few times. The chain carries TRBV6-5 and TRBJ1-2; the D is unclear. Germline lookup yields CDR1 MNHEY and CDR2 SVGAGI. V was pared by 0 bases and J by 6 bases, with 8 bases between. The CDR3 sequence is 13 residues long. CDR3: CASSYSRNNGYTF. The CDR3 region has the DNA TGTGCCAGCAGTTACTCCAGGAACAATGGCTACACCTTC.

The chain is built from TRBV5-1 and TRBJ2-7; D is ambiguous. V shed 1 base and J shed 0 bases, with 2 bases lying between them. Germline CDR1 is SGHRS and CDR2 is YFSETQ. The CDR3 spans 12 residues. CDR3: CASSLPSYEQYF. CDR3 nucleotide sequence: TGCGCCAGCAGCTTGCCCTCCTACGAGCAGTACTTC.

This chain connects TRBV7-6 to TRBJ2-1; unclear D gene. In germline, CDR1 is SGHVS, CDR2 FNYEAQ. V shed 1 base and J shed 0 bases, with 10 bases lying between them. The CDR3 is made up of 16 amino acids. CDR3 DNA sequence: TGTGCCAGCAGCTTAGACTCTCCGGGCTCCTACAATGAGCAGTTCTTC. It encodes CASSLDSPGSYNEQFF.

The CDR3 reads CSARDSQTRRTGEQYF. The DNA for the CDR3 is TGCAGTGCTAGAGATTCTCAGACTAGACGAACAGGCGAGCAGTACTTC. V and J are TRBV20-1 and TRBJ2-7, with a tentative D call TRBD2 (6 bases). CDR1 DFQATT and CDR2 SNEGSKA come from the germline V gene (reference sequence). V gave up 0 bases and J gave up 6 bases, with 21 bases separating them. CDR3 length equals 16 residues.

This clonotype was seen many times. The chain couples TRBV5-1 to TRBJ1-4; a weak D match, TRBD1 (6 bases). The ends were cut back, 5 bases at V and 6 bases at J, with 20 bases in the middle. CDR3 size: 16 residues. Per germline, CDR1 SGHRS and CDR2 YFSETQ. The CDR3 loop is CASRQGGAIEYEKLFF. DNA for the CDR3: TGCGCCAGCAGGCAAGGGGGGGCGATAGAATATGAAAAACTGTTTTTT.

This clonotype was counted between two and nine times. The V gene is TRBV5-5, the J gene TRBJ2-3; D gene uncertain. Looked up from germline, CDR1 is SGHKS and CDR2 is YYEKEE (reference sequence). The V and J ends lost 3 bases and 6 bases respectively, with 17 bases between them. This CDR3 has 15 residues. The DNA of the CDR3 is TGTGCCAGCAGCTATTACGGGCAACCAGTCGATACGCAGTATTTT. Encoded protein: CASSYYGQPVDTQYF.

This clonotype was seen only a few times. V is TRBV12-3 or TRBV12-4 and J is TRBJ1-5; a possible D gene is TRBD1 (5 bases). The CDR3 is 14 amino acids. Trimming took 4 bases from V and 9 from J, leaving 16 bases between them. The CDR3 spells CASSSGFTGGPQHF. The CDR3 DNA reads TGTGCCAGCAGTTCCGGGTTCACTGGGGGGCCCCAGCATTTT.

The J gene is TRBJ1-1, the V gene TRBV7-8; D perhaps matches TRBD1 (6 bases). Germline CDR1 SGHVS, CDR2 FQNEAQ. The V gene lost 4 bases and the J gene lost 4 bases, with 16 bases spanning the gap. The CDR3 consists of 15 residues. CDR3 nucleotide sequence: TGTGCCAGCAGCTCACAGGGACGCGAGACCACTGAAGCTTTCTTT. The encoded protein is CASSSQGRETTEAFF.

This clonotype occurred a few times. The V gene is TRBV7-2, the J gene TRBJ2-7; possibly TRBD2 for D (6 bases). This CDR3 contains 15 residues. Trimming shortened V by 1 base and J by 4 bases, and 14 bases separated the two germline ends. In germline, CDR1 is SGHTA, CDR2 FQGNSA. The CDR3 bases are TGTGCCAGCAGCTTAGTTAGCGGAGGTCGGTACGAGCAGTACTTC. This codes for CASSLVSGGRYEQYF. The whole variable domain, remainder taken from reference TRBV7-2 and TRBJ2-7, is GAGVSQSPSNKVTEKGKDVELRCDPISGHTALYWYRQSLGQGLEFLIYFQGNSAPDKSGLPSDRFSAERTGGSVSTLTIQRTQQEDSAVYLCASSLVSGGRYEQYFGPGTRLTVT.

This clonotype was detected a few times. This chain links TRBV10-3 with TRBJ2-2; TRBD2 aligns across 12 bases. Germline CDR1 and CDR2: ENHRY and SYGVKD. The V and J ends lost 5 bases and 5 bases, in that order; junction bases with no gene match: 3. CDR3 length: 15 amino acids. CDR3 sequence (DNA): TGTGCCATCAGTAGACTAGCGGGGGAGACCGGGGAGCTGTTTTTT. Protein product: CAISRLAGETGELFF.

The rearrangement joins TRBV29-1 to TRBJ2-2, with D unresolved. Germline CDR1 SQVTM, CDR2 ANQGSEA. V lost 7 bases and J lost 1, with 10 bases in between. This CDR3 spans 13 amino acids. CDR3: CSADKGNTGELFF. The CDR3, as DNA: TGCAGCGCTGACAAGGGGAACACCGGGGAGCTGTTTTTT.

The V and J genes are TRBV20-1 and TRBJ1-1; D possibly corresponds to TRBD1 (6 bases). Germline CDR1 and CDR2: DFQATT and SNEGSKA (reference sequence). Trimming pared 5 bases from V and 9 bases from J, leaving 13 bases between. This CDR3 has 11 residues. The CDR3 DNA reads TGCAGTGCTGGGGTAACAGGGAAAGCTTTCTTT. As protein: CSAGVTGKAFF.

This chain connects TRBV2 to TRBJ2-3; the D is unclear. The germline V gene encodes CDR1 SNHLY and CDR2 FYNNEI. The ends were cut back, 6 bases at V and 2 bases at J, with 12 bases in the middle. The CDR3 is 14 residues long. This CDR3 is CASRGEDDTDTQYF. Here the CDR3 DNA reads TGTGCCAGCAGGGGTGAGGACGACACAGATACGCAGTATTTT. Full variable domain (remainder filled in from reference TRBV2 and TRBJ2-3): EPEVTQTPSHQVTQMGQEVILRCVPISNHLYFYWYRQILGQKVEFLVSFYNNEISEKSEIFDDQFSVERPDGSNFTLKIRSTKLEDSAMYFCASRGEDDTDTQYFGPGTRLTVL.

This clonotype was observed many times. Written as DNA, the CDR3 is TGCGCCAGCAGCCCCGAATTTACCGGGGAGCTGTTTTTT. Its translation: CASSPEFTGELFF. The J gene is TRBJ2-2, the V gene TRBV5-1; D is uncertain. The V end was cut by 4 bases, the J end by 5 bases, with 9 bases between. The CDR3 length is 13 residues. Per germline, CDR1 SGHRS and CDR2 YFSETQ.

This rearrangement joins TRBV15 to TRBJ1-2; no definite D call. Germline V gene data show CDR1 as LNHNV and CDR2 as YYDKDF (reference sequence). The CDR3 has 15 amino acids. The germline V and J ends were trimmed by 0 bases and 4 bases, with 12 bases remaining between them. CDR3 residues: CATSRDSGLRYGYTF. The CDR3 DNA reads TGTGCCACCAGCAGAGATTCCGGCCTCCGCTATGGCTACACCTTC.

This chain uses TRBV15 with TRBJ2-1; 9 bases are a match to TRBD2. Trimming took 2 bases from V and 4 from J; bases not matched to a gene: 6. The CDR3 totals 16 residues. Germline lookup yields CDR1 LNHNV and CDR2 YYDKDF (reference sequence). The CDR3 DNA sequence: TGTGCCACCAGCAGACCCACTAGCGGGTATTACAATGAGCAGTTCTTC. This gives the protein CATSRPTSGYYNEQFF. The full variable domain, completed using reference TRBV15 and TRBJ2-1, is DAMVIQNPRYQVTQFGKPVTLSCSQTLNHNVMYWYQQKSSQAPKLLFHYYDKDFNNEADTPDNFQSRRPNTSFCFLDIRSPGLGDTAMYLCATSRPTSGYYNEQFFGPGTRLTVL.